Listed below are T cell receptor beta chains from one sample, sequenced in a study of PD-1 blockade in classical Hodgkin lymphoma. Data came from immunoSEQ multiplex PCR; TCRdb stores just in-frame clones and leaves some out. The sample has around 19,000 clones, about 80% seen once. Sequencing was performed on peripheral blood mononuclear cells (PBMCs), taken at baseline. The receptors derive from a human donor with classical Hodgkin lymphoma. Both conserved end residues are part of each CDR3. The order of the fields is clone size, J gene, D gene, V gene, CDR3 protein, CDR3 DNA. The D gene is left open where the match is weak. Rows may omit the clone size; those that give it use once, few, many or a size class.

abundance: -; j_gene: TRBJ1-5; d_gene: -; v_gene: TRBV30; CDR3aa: CAWSAGTQQPQHF; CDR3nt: TGTGCCTGGAGCGCCGGGACCCAACAGCCCCAGCATTTT
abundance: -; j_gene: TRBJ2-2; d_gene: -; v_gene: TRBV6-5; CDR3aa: CATKTVNTGELFF; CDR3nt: TGTGCCACGAAGACAGTGAACACCGGGGAGCTGTTTTTT
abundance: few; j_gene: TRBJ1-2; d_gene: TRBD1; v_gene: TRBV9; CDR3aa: CASSSSRSGQGKGYTF; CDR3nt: TGTGCCAGCAGCTCAAGTAGGTCAGGACAGGGGAAAGGCTACACCTTC
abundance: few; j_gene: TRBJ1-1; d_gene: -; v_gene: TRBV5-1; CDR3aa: CASSFSGEEAFF; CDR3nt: TGCGCCAGCAGCTTTTCCGGGGAGGAAGCTTTCTTT
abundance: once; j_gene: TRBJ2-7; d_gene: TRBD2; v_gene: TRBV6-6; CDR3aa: CASRTSATYEQYF; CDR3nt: TGTGCCAGCAGGACTAGCGCAACCTACGAGCAGTACTTC
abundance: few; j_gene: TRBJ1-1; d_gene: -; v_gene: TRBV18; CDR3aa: CASSPSSANTEAFF; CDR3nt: TGTGCCAGCTCACCAAGCTCCGCGAACACTGAAGCTTTCTTT
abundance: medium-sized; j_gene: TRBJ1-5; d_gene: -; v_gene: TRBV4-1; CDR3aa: CASSQDLGTPNQPQHF; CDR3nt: TGCGCCAGCAGCCAAGACCTAGGGACACCAAATCAGCCCCAGCATTTT
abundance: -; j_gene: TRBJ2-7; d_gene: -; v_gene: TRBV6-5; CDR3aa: CASSYRGISYEQYF; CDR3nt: TGTGCCAGCAGCTACCGGGGGATCTCCTACGAGCAGTACTTC
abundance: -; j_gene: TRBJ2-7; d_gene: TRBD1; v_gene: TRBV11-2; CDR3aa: CASSPPGDREPYEQYF; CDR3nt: TGTGCCAGCAGCCCTCCTGGGGACAGGGAACCCTACGAGCAGTACTTC
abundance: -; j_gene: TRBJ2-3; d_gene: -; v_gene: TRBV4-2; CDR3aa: CASSQDWGTDTQYF; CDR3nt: TGTGCCAGCAGCCAAGATTGGGGCACAGATACGCAGTATTTT
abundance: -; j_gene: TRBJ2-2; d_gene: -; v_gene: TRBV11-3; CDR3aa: CASSLETNRGGTGELFF; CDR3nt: TGTGCCAGCAGCTTAGAAACGAACAGGGGAGGCACCGGGGAGCTGTTTTTT
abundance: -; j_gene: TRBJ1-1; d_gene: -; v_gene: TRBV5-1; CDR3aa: CASSLIGEGITEAFF; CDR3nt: TGCGCCAGCAGCTTGATCGGGGAAGGTATCACTGAAGCTTTCTTT
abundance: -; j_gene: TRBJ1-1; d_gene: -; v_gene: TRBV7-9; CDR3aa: CASSLVSTGTTAFF; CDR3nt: TGTGCCAGCAGCTTAGTGAGTACAGGGACGACAGCTTTCTTT
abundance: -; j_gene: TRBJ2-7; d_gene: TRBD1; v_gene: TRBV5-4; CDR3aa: CASRPGTASSYEQYF; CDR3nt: TGTGCCAGCAGACCCGGGACAGCGAGCTCCTACGAGCAGTACTTC
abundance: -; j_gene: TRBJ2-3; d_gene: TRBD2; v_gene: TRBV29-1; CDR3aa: CSVAGSGGTDTQYF; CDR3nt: TGCAGCGTTGCGGGTAGCGGGGGAACAGATACGCAGTATTTT
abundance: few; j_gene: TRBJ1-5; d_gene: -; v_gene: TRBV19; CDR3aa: CASSIGGNQPQHF; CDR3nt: TGTGCCAGTAGTATCGGTGGTAATCAGCCCCAGCATTTT
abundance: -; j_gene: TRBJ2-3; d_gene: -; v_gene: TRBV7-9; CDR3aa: CASSLTDSSTDTQYF; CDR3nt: TGTGCCAGCAGCTTAACTGACAGTAGCACAGATACGCAGTATTTT
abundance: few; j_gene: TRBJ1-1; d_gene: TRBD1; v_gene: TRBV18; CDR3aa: CASSPLATGATEAFF; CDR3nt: TGTGCCAGCTCACCTTTAGCTACAGGGGCGACTGAAGCTTTCTTT
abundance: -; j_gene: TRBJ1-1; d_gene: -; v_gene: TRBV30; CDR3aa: CAWREDNGDTEAFF; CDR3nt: TGTGCCTGGAGAGAAGACAACGGCGACACTGAAGCTTTCTTT
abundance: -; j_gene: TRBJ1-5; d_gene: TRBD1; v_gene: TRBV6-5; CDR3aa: CASTETRGLVQPQHF; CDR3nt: TGTGCCAGCACCGAAACAAGGGGGCTGGTTCAGCCCCAGCATTTT
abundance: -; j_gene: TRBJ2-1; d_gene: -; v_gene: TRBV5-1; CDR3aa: CASSLEPGFYNEQFF; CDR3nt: TGCGCCAGCAGCTTGGAGCCCGGCTTTTACAATGAGCAGTTCTTC
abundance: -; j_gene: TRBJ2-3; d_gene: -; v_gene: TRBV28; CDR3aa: CASSLFRGSDTQYF; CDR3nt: TGTGCCAGCAGTTTATTCCGGGGGTCAGATACGCAGTATTTT
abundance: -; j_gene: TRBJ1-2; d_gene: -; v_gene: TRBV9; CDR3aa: CASTGGADGYTF; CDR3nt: TGTGCCAGCACCGGGGGAGCGGACGGCTACACCTTC
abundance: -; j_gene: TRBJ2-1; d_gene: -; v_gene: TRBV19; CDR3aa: CASSIGGTTYNEQFF; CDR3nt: TGTGCCAGTAGTATCGGGGGGACAACCTACAATGAGCAGTTCTTC
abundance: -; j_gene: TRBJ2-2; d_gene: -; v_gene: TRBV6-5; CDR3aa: CASSYDQVPGELFF; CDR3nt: TGTGCCAGCAGTTACGATCAGGTCCCCGGGGAGCTGTTTTTT
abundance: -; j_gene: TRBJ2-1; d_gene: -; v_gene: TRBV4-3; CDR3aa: CASSQETDNEQFF; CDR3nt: TGCGCCAGCAGCCAAGAGACGGACAATGAGCAGTTCTTC
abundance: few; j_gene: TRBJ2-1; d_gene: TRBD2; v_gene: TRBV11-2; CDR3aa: CASSLTSGEQFF; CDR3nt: TGTGCCAGCAGCTTAACTAGCGGGGAGCAGTTCTTC
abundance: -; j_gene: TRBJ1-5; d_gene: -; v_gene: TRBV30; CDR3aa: CAWSVKGHQPQHF; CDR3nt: TGTGCCTGGAGTGTGAAGGGCCATCAGCCCCAGCATTTT
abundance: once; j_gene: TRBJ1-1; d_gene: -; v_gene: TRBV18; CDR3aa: CASSELMNTEAFF; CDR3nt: TGTGCCAGCTCAGAGCTCATGAACACTGAAGCTTTCTTT
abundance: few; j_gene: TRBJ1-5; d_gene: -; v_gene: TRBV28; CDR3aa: CASSPLGVVYQPQHF; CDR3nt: TGTGCCAGCAGCCCCCTTGGGGTGGTTTATCAGCCCCAGCATTTT
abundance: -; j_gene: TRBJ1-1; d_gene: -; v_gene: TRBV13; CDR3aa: CASSSQNTEAFF; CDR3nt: TGTGCCAGCAGCTCCCAAAACACTGAAGCTTTCTTT
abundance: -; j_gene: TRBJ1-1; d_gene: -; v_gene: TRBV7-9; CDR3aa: CASSSNLYTEAFF; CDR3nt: TGTGCCAGCAGCTCTAACCTATACACTGAAGCTTTCTTT
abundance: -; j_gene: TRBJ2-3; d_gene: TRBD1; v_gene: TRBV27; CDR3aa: CASSPGQGIDSDTQYF; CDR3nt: TGTGCCAGCAGCCCGGGACAGGGAATCGATTCGGATACGCAGTATTTT
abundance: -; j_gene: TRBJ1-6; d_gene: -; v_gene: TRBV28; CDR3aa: CASSRWDPSPLHF; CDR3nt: TGTGCCAGCAGTCGGTGGGACCCTTCACCCCTCCACTTT
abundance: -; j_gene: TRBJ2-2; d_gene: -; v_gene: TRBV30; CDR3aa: CAWSVYTGELFF; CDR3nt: TGTGCCTGGAGTGTCTACACCGGGGAGCTGTTTTTT
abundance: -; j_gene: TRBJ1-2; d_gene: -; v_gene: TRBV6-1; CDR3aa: CASSLGGVYGYTF; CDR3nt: TGTGCCAGCAGTCTAGGGGGAGTCTATGGCTACACCTTC
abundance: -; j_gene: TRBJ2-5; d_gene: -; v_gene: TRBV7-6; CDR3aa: CASSPWQGSQETQYF; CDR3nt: TGTGCCAGCAGCCCGTGGCAGGGGAGTCAAGAGACCCAGTACTTC
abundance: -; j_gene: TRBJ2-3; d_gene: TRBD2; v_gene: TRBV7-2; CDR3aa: CASSLARGAGGGTQYF; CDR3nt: TGTGCCAGCAGCTTAGCGCGGGGGGCGGGGGGCGGTACGCAGTATTTT
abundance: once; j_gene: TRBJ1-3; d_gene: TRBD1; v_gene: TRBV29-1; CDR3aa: CSVGTGTDGNTIYF; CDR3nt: TGCAGCGTAGGGACCGGGACAGATGGAAACACCATATATTTT
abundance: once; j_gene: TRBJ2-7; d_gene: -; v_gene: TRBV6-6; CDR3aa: CASSPWDTTGSYEQYF; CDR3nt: TGTGCCAGCAGCCCCTGGGACACTACCGGGTCCTACGAGCAGTACTTC
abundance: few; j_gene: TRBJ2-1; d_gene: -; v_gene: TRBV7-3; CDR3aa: CASSSGTTEVF; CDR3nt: TGTGCCAGCAGCTCAGGGACCACCGAGGTCTTC
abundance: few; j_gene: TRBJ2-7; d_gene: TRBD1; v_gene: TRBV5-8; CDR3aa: CASSLAGTGRRYEQYF; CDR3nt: TGTGCCAGCAGCTTGGCCGGGACAGGGAGGCGCTACGAGCAGTACTTC
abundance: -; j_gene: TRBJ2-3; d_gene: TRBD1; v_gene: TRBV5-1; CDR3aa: CASSFLTGGTDTQYF; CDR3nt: TGCGCCAGCAGCTTTCTGACAGGGGGCACAGATACGCAGTATTTT
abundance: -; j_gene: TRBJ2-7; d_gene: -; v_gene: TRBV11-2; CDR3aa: CASTPDGDLSYEQYF; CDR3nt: TGTGCCAGCACCCCTGATGGAGATCTGTCCTACGAGCAGTACTTC
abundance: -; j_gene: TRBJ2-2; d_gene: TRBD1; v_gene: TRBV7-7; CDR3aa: CASSRQGLGTGELFF; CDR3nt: TGTGCTAGCAGCCGACAGGGGTTGGGCACCGGGGAGCTGTTTTTT
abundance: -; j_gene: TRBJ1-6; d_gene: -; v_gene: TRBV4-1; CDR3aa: CASSQEGTSSGSPLHF; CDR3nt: TGCGCCAGCAGCCAAGAAGGCACCTCTAGCGGTTCACCCCTCCACTTT